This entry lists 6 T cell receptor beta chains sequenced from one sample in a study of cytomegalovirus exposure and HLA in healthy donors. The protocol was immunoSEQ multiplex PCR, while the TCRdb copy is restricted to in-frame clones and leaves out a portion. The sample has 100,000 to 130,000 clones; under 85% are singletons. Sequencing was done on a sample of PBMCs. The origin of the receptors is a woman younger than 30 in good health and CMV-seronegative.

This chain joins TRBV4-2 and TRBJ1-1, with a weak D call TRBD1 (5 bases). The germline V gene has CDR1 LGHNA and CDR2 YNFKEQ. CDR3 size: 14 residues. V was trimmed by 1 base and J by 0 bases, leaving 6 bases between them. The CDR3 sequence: CASSQGQMNTEAFF. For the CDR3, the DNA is TGTGCCAGCAGCCAAGGACAGATGAACACTGAAGCTTTCTTT.

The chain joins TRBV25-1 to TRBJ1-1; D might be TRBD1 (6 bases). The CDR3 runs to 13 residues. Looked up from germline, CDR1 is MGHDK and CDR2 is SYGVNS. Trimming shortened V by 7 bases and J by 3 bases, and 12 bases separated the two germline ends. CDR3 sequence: CASIGRGYTEAFF. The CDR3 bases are TGTGCCAGCATCGGCAGGGGATACACTGAAGCTTTCTTT.

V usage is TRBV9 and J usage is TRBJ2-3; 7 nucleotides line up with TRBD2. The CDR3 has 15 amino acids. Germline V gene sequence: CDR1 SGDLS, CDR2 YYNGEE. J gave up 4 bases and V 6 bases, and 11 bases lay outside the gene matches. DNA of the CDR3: TGTGCCAGCACCTCATCTGGTGGGGGGGCAGATACGCAGTATTTT. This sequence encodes CASTSSGGGADTQYF. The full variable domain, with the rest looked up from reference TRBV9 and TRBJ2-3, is DSGVTQTPKHLITATGQRVTLRCSPRSGDLSVYWYQQSLDQGLQFLIQYYNGEERAKGNILERFSAQQFPDLHSELNLSSLELGDSALYFCASTSSGGGADTQYFGPGTRLTVL.

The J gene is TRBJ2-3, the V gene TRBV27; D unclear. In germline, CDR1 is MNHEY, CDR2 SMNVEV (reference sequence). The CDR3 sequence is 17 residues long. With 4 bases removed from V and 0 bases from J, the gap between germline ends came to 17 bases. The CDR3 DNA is TGTGCCAGCAGTTCCCTTGAGGCCTTTACTAGCACAGATACGCAGTATTTT. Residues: CASSSLEAFTSTDTQYF.

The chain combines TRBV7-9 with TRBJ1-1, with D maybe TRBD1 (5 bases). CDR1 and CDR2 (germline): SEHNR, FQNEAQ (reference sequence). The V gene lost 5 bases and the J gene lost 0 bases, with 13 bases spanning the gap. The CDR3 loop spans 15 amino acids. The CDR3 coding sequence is TGTGCCAGCAGCCACTTGACAGATATGAACACTGAAGCTTTCTTT. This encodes CASSHLTDMNTEAFF.

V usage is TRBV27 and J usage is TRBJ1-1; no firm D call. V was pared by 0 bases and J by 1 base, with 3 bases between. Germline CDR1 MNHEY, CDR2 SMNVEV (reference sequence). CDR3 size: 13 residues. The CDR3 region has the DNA TGTGCCAGCAGTTTATCGCGGAACACTGAAGCTTTCTTT. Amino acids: CASSLSRNTEAFF.